The 21 T cell receptor beta chains in this list originate from one sample, sequenced in a study of blood T cell repertoires in COVID-19. The data were produced by immunoSEQ multiplex PCR, yet TCRdb's version contains in-frame clones alone and is incomplete. The sample has 110,000 or so clones, about 85% seen once. Sequences were obtained from peripheral blood. The receptors derive from a man aged 50-59 years with acute or convalescent COVID-19.

The chain joins TRBV5-1 to TRBJ1-1; 8 nucleotides match TRBD1. This CDR3 is built from 16 residues. The germline CDR1 and CDR2 sequences are SGHRS and YFSETQ. V lost 4 bases and J lost 4; bases outside the gene matches: 12. The CDR3 loop is CASSPAATGVSTEAFF. The CDR3 DNA reads TGCGCCAGCAGCCCGGCCGCGACAGGGGTGAGCACTGAAGCTTTCTTT.

This clone was seen once. The rearrangement uses TRBV27 and TRBJ1-6, with TRBD1 as a possible D gene (6 bases). This CDR3 is 15 amino acids long. The ends were cut back, 5 bases at V and 3 bases at J, with 11 bases in the middle. Germline assignment: CDR1 MNHEY and CDR2 SMNVEV (reference sequence). Here the CDR3 reads CASSLGTHYNSPLHF. CDR3 coding DNA: TGTGCCAGCAGTCTAGGGACACACTATAATTCACCCCTCCACTTT.

J is TRBJ1-6 and V is TRBV27, with 9 positions matching TRBD1. The junction had 10 bases not matched to a gene; V was cut back by 3 bases and J by 10 bases. Germline values: CDR1 MNHEY, CDR2 SMNVEV (reference sequence). This CDR3 comprises 16 residues. CDR3 bases: TGTGCCAGCAGTTTCTCCGGACAGGGGATCGGCTCACCCCTCCACTTT. Translated: CASSFSGQGIGSPLHF.

This clone was recorded a few times. The V and J genes are TRBV3-1 (or the pseudogene TRBV3-2) and TRBJ1-6; tentatively, D is TRBD1 (5 bases). This CDR3 spans 15 amino acids. The germline CDR1 and CDR2 sequences are LGHDT and YNNKEL (reference sequence). The germline V and J ends were trimmed by 1 base and 8 bases, with 12 bases remaining between them. The CDR3 sequence: CASSQGGGDYSPLHF. CDR3 nucleotide sequence: TGTGCCAGCAGCCAAGGTGGAGGGGATTATTCACCCCTCCACTTT.

V is TRBV6-5 and J is TRBJ1-1, with a weak D call TRBD1 (6 bases). V was cut by 10 bases and J by 0 bases, with 12 bases left in between. There are 13 residues in the CDR3. Germline V gives CDR1 MNHEY, CDR2 SVGAGI. The CDR3 reads CATSQGMNTEAFF. The DNA of the CDR3 is TGTGCCACCTCACAGGGAATGAACACTGAAGCTTTCTTT.

This sequence joins TRBV11-2 and TRBJ2-1; 8 positions match TRBD2. The ends lost 0 bases at V and 8 bases at J; junction bases unmatched: 12. Germline V lookup: CDR1 SGHAT, CDR2 FQNNGV. The CDR3 runs to 17 residues. The CDR3 here is CASSLDQQRGPHDEQFF. As DNA, the CDR3 is TGTGCCAGCAGCTTAGATCAGCAGCGGGGGCCCCACGATGAGCAGTTCTTC.

The rearrangement uses TRBV14 and TRBJ2-1; D is possibly TRBD2 (5 bases). V lost 1 base and J lost 4, with 20 bases in between. Per the germline V gene, CDR1 is SGHDN and CDR2 is FVKESK. CDR3 length equals 18 residues. As DNA, the CDR3 is TGTGCCAGCAGCCAAGCGACTGACGGCTCCGGGATTTACAATGAGCAGTTCTTC. Translated, it gives CASSQATDGSGIYNEQFF.

The chain joins TRBV2 to TRBJ2-1, with 9 bases lining up with TRBD1. V shed 8 bases and J 4 bases; nucleotides not matched to a gene: 3. Germline V gene lookup returns CDR1 SNHLY and CDR2 FYNNEI. The CDR3 is 13 amino acids. The CDR3 DNA follows: TGTGCCAGCCGGGACAGGGTTTACAATGAGCAGTTCTTC. It encodes CASRDRVYNEQFF.

The rearrangement uses TRBV21-1 and TRBJ2-2; the D call in the table, TRBD1, was not verified against the DNA. TRBV21-1 is given as a pseudogene. The CDR3 contains 15 residues. CDR3 protein: CASSKASRVTGELFF. For the CDR3, the DNA is TGTGCCAGCAGCAAAGCGAGCAGGGTCACCGGGGAGCTGTTTTTT.

This chain uses TRBV19 with TRBJ2-1; TRBD2 matches 8 bases. This CDR3 is built from 16 residues. V dropped 8 bases and J dropped 6; count of bases not matched to a gene: 15. The germline gives CDR1 LNHDA, CDR2 SQIVND (reference sequence). CDR3 sequence: CASAGRWREDGNEQFF. The CDR3, as DNA: TGTGCCAGTGCCGGCCGTTGGCGGGAGGATGGCAATGAGCAGTTCTTC.

This sequence joins TRBV30 and TRBJ2-1; a possible D gene is TRBD1 (5 bases). The V gene's germline CDR1 is GTSNPN and CDR2 SVGIG (reference sequence). The CDR3 extends over 15 amino acids. Trimming removed 0 bases at V and 7 bases at J, with 16 bases between. Written as DNA, the CDR3 is TGTGCCTGGAGTGTACAGGCGTACCTTAGGAATGAGCAGTTCTTC. It specifies CAWSVQAYLRNEQFF.

The rearrangement joins TRBV4-1 to TRBJ1-6; D gene uncertain. The CDR3 consists of 15 residues. V was pared by 1 base and J by 7 bases, with 11 bases between. Germline V gene lookup returns CDR1 MGHRA and CDR2 YSYEKL. CDR3: CASSQGTVQNSPLHF. The CDR3 DNA reads TGCGCCAGCAGCCAAGGTACAGTTCAGAATTCACCCCTCCACTTT.

The rearrangement uses TRBV6-2 or TRBV6-3 and TRBJ1-2; TRBD1 matches at 12 bases. Trimming removed 5 bases from V and 4 bases from J; junction bases left unmatched: 2. Germline lookup yields CDR1 MNHEY and CDR2 SVGEGT. The CDR3 sequence is 14 residues long. CDR3 nucleotide sequence: TGTGCCAGCAGTCGGGACAGGGGGCTCTATGGCTACACCTTC. It yields the protein CASSRDRGLYGYTF.

J is TRBJ1-1 and V is TRBV9, with D perhaps TRBD1 (5 bases). Trimming shortened V by 0 bases and J by 1 base, and 13 bases separated the two germline ends. This CDR3 has 16 amino acids. Germline loops: CDR1 SGDLS, CDR2 YYNGEE. The CDR3 is CASSVGGGAGNTEAFF. DNA for the CDR3: TGTGCCAGCAGCGTAGGTGGAGGGGCAGGGAACACTGAAGCTTTCTTT. The whole variable domain, remainder taken from reference TRBV9 and TRBJ1-1, is DSGVTQTPKHLITATGQRVTLRCSPRSGDLSVYWYQQSLDQGLQFLIQYYNGEERAKGNILERFSAQQFPDLHSELNLSSLELGDSALYFCASSVGGGAGNTEAFFGQGTRLTVV.

This clone was detected once. The chain employs TRBV5-4 and TRBJ2-5; 8 bases agree with TRBD1. This CDR3 spans 16 amino acids. Unmatched junction bases numbered 11, after V lost 3 bases and J lost 4 bases. Per germline, CDR1 SGHNT and CDR2 YYREEE (reference sequence). CDR3 DNA sequence: TGTGCCAGCAGCTCAGGGGGCCCCGTTGGCCCAGAGACCCAGTACTTC. This gives the protein CASSSGGPVGPETQYF.

J is TRBJ2-7 and V is TRBV7-8; 8 bases map to TRBD1. The trim removed 5 bases at V and 3 bases at J, leaving 6 bases unmatched. The CDR3 covers 14 residues. In germline, CDR1 is SGHVS, CDR2 FQNEAQ. The CDR3: CASSLNRGNYEQYF. The CDR3 bases are TGTGCCAGCAGCCTCAACAGGGGGAACTACGAGCAGTACTTC. The full variable domain, its missing parts supplied by reference TRBV7-8 and TRBJ2-7, is GAGVSQSPRYKVAKRGQDVALRCDPISGHVSLFWYQQALGQGPEFLTYFQNEAQLDKSGLPSDRFFAERPEGSVSTLKIQRTQQEDSAVYLCASSLNRGNYEQYFGPGTRLTVT.

The table lists this clone with a count of one. The V call is TRBV6-5, the J call TRBJ2-2, with TRBD2 matching 7 bases. Per germline, CDR1 MNHEY and CDR2 SVGAGI. V was pared by 8 bases and J by 8 bases, with 11 bases of the junction left unmatched. CDR3 length: 14 amino acids. CDR3 sequence (DNA): TGTGCCAGCGATAAAGCGGGGCCTCGGGGGGAGCTGTTTTTT. This encodes CASDKAGPRGELFF.

The chain uses TRBV30 and TRBJ1-3; D gene uncertain. From germline, CDR1 is GTSNPN and CDR2 SVGIG (reference sequence). V lost 2 bases and J lost 0, with 14 bases in between. The length of the CDR3 is 16 residues. Here the CDR3 DNA reads TGTGCCTGGAGTTCGTGGGCAGCTCACTCTGGAAACACCATATATTTT. Its translation is CAWSSWAAHSGNTIYF.

The rearrangement uses TRBV2 and TRBJ2-2; 8 nucleotides match TRBD2. The CDR3 sequence is 14 residues long. Germline values: CDR1 SNHLY, CDR2 FYNNEI. V trimming: 10 bases; J trimming: 4 bases; junction bases outside the gene matches: 8. The CDR3: CATRGAGGTGELFF. CDR3 in DNA: TGTGCCACGAGAGGGGCGGGGGGCACCGGGGAGCTGTTTTTT.

This clone came up once. The sample contains more than one DNA sequence encoding this CDR3. This chain joins TRBV10-3 and TRBJ2-6; D gene ambiguous. The length of the CDR3 is 14 residues. The V and J ends lost 4 bases and 0 bases respectively, with 4 bases between them. The germline V gene encodes CDR1 ENHRY and CDR2 SYGVKD. The CDR3 spells CAISAGSGANVLTF. CDR3 nucleotide sequence: TGTGCCATCAGTGCAGGCTCTGGGGCCAACGTCCTGACTTTC.

This chain joins TRBV12-3 or TRBV12-4 and TRBJ1-2; D may be TRBD1 (6 bases). Trimming shortened V by 5 bases and J by 4 bases, and 11 bases separated the two germline ends. The CDR3 has 13 amino acids. In DNA form, the CDR3 reads TGTGCCAGCAGTCCCCGGGACATCTATGGCTACACCTTC. Translated: CASSPRDIYGYTF.